This entry features one T cell receptor beta chain sequence. Which antigen it targets is not known. No per-base quality is available; no much larger clone lies one base away. The treatment or condition label here, explained by the study, means: in vitro stimulation with specific CMV peptide epitopes to enrich CMV-specific T cells. This record comes from a study of T cell repertoires in cytomegalovirus infection (dated by TCRdb to 2018 to 2020). For context, the study as a whole: The peptide stimulations were aimed at well-studied HLA-B-restricted epitopes as well as recently identified HLA-C-restricted CMV epitopes, whose presentation resists viral immunomodulation. Donor HLA type was relevant to the analysis, as public TCR beta signatures indicated carriage of CMV infection together with the matching HLA type.

V is clipped by 2 bases and J by 5 bases, and the sequence between their germline boundaries is 13 bases long. The CDR3 starts with the cysteine, ends with the phenylalanine, and has 15 residues. The CDR3 DNA has 45 bases and is translated from base 1. CDR1 and CDR2 (MNHEY, SMNVEV) derive from the germline V gene (reference sequence). Study-level results and caveats: In both this cohort and an independent cohort of several hundred donors, the cumulative frequency of public TCR beta family members distinguished carriers of CMV infection plus the relevant HLA type. The ex vivo response was dominated by HLA-C-restricted CMV-specific TCR beta clonotypes, which also provided the single most frequent clonotype in two of eight donors.

The data were produced on an Illumina HiSeq 1500. TCRdb cleaned the public reads at Q25 with fastp, built clones with MiXCR and kept in-frame beta chains. One record per CDR3 amino acid sequence lists the most common genes and DNA. This sample lists some 800,000 distinct CDR3 sequences; about 33% were detected once. Around an eighth of the sample lies in the top ten. The origin of this receptor is a human donor in good health (CMV status not recorded). Some clones in this sample may be carry-over from other donors' samples. Material: cultured CD8+ T cells from PBMCs, obtained from culture after CMV antigen stimulation. Here the chain combines TRBV27 and TRBJ2-4, with a tentative D gene TRBD2 over 6 matching bases. The CDR3 is CASSLKWGDENIQYF. The nucleotide sequence reads TGTGCCAGCAGTTTAAAGTGGGGGGATGAAAACATTCAGTACTTC.